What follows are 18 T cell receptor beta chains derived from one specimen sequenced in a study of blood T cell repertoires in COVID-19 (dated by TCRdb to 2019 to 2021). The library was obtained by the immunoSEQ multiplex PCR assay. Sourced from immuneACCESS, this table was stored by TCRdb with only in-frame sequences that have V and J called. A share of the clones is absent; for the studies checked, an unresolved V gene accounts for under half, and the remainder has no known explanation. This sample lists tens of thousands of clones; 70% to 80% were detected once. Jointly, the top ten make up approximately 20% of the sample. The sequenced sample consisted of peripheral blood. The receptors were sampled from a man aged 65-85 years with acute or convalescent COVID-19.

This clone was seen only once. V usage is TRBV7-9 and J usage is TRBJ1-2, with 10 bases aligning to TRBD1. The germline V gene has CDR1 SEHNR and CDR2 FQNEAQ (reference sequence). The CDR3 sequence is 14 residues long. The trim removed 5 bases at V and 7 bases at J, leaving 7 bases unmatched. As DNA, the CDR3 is TGTGCCAGCAGCGCTGGGGGACAGGGGCTTGGCTACACCTTC. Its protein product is CASSAGGQGLGYTF.

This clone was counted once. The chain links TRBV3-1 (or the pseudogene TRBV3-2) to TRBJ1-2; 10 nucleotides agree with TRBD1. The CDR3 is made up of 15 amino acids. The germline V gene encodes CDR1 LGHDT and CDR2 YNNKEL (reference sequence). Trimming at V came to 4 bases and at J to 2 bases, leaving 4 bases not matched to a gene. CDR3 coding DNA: TGTGCCAGCAGCCCTTGGACAGGGGGAAACTATGGCTACACCTTC. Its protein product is CASSPWTGGNYGYTF.

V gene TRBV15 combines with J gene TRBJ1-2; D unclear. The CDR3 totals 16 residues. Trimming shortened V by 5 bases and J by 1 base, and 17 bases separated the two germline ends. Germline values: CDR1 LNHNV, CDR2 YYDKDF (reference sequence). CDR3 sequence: CATSSSLVEGNYGYTF. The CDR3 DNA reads TGTGCCACCAGCTCCTCACTGGTTGAGGGTAACTATGGCTACACCTTC.

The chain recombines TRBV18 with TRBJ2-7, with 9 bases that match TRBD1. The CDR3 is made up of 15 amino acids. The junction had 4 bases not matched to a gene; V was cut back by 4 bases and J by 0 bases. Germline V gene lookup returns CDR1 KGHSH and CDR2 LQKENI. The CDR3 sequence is CASSLGTGTSYEQYF. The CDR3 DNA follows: TGTGCCAGCTCACTCGGGACAGGGACCTCCTACGAGCAGTACTTC.

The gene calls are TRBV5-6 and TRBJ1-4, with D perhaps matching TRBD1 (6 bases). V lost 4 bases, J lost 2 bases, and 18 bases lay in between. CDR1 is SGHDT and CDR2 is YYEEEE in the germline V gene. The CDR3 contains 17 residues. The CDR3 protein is CASSHRLLRGTNEKLFF. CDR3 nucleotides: TGTGCCAGCAGCCATCGGCTACTAAGGGGGACTAATGAAAAACTGTTTTTT. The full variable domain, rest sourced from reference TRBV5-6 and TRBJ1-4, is DAGVTQSPTHLIKTRGQQVTLRCSPKSGHDTVSWYQQALGQGPQFIFQYYEEEERQRGNFPDRFSGHQFPNYSSELNVNALLLGDSALYLCASSHRLLRGTNEKLFFGSGTQLSVL.

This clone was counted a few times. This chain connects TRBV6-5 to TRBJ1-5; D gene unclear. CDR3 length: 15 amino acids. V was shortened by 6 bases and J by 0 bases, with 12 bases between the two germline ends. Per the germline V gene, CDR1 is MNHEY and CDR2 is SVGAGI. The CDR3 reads CASSRQRSSNQPQHF. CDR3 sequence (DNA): TGTGCCAGCAGCCGACAACGCAGTAGCAATCAGCCCCAGCATTTT.

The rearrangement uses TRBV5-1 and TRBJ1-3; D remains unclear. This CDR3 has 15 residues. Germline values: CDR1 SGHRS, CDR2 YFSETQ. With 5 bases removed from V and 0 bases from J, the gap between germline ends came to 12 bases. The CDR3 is CASSPGRSSGNTIYF. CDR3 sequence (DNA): TGCGCCAGCAGTCCAGGCCGCAGCTCTGGAAACACCATATATTTT.

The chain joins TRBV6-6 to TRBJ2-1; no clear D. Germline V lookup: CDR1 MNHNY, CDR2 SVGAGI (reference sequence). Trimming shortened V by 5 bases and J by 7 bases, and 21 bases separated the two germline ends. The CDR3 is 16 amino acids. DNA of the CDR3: TGTGCCAGCAGTCGACGACCTACACACAGTGGAAATGAGCAGTTCTTC. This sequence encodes CASSRRPTHSGNEQFF.

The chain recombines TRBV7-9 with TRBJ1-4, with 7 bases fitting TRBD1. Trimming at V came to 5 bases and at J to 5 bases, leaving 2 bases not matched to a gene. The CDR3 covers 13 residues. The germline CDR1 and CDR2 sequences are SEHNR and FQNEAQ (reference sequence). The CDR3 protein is CASSVDRNEKLFF. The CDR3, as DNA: TGTGCCAGCAGCGTGGACAGGAATGAAAAACTGTTTTTT. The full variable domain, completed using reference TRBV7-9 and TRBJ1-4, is DTGVSQNPRHKITKRGQNVTFRCDPISEHNRLYWYRQTLGQGPEFLTYFQNEAQLEKSRLLSDRFSAERPKGSFSTLEIQRTEQGDSAMYLCASSVDRNEKLFFGSGTQLSVL.

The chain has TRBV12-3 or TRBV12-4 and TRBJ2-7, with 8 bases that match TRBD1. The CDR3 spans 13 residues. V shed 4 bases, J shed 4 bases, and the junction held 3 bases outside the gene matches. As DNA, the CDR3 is TGTGCCAGCAGTTCGAGGACAGGGTACGAGCAGTACTTC. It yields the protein CASSSRTGYEQYF.

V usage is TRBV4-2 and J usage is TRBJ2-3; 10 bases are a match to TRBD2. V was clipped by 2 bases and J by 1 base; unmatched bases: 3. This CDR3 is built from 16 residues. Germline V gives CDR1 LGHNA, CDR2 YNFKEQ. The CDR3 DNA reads TGTGCCAGCAGCCAAACAGCGGGAGGGGGCACAGATACGCAGTATTTT. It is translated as CASSQTAGGGTDTQYF.

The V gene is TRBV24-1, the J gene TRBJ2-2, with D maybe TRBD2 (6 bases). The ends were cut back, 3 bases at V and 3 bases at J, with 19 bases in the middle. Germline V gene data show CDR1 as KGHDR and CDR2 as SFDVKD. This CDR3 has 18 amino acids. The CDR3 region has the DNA TGTGCCACCAGTGATCCATCCCTCCCGGGAGCGGACACCGGGGAGCTGTTTTTT. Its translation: CATSDPSLPGADTGELFF.

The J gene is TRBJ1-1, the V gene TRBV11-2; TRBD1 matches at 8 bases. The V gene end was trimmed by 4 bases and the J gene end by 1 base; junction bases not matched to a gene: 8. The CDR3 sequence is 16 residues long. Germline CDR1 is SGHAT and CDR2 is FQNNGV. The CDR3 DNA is TGTGCCAGCAGCTCTGACAGGGGCTGGGAGAACACTGAAGCTTTCTTT. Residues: CASSSDRGWENTEAFF.

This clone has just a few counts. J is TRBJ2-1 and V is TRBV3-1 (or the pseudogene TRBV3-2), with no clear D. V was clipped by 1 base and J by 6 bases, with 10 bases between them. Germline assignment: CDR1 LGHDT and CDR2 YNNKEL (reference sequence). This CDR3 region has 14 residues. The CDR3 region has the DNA TGTGCCAGCAGCCAAGTGGAAAGCGCCAATGAGCAGTTCTTC. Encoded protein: CASSQVESANEQFF.

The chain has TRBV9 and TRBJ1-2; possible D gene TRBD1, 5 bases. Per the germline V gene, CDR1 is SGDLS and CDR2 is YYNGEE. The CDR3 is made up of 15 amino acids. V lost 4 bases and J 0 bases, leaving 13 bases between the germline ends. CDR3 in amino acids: CASSSHGAPNYGYTF. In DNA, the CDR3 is TGTGCCAGCAGCTCGCATGGGGCCCCTAACTATGGCTACACCTTC.

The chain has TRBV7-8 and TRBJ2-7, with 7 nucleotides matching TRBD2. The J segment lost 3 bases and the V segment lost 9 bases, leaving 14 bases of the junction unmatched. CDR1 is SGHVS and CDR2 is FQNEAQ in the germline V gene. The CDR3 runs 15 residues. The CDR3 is CASHTGLAEVYEQYF. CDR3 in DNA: TGTGCCAGTCATACGGGGCTAGCGGAGGTCTACGAGCAGTACTTC.

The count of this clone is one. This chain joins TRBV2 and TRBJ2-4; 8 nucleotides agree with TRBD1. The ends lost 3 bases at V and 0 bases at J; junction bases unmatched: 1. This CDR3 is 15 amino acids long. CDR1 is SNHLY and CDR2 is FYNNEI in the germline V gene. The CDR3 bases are TGTGCCAGCAGTGAGACAGGGGTAGCCAAAAACATTCAGTACTTC. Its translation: CASSETGVAKNIQYF.

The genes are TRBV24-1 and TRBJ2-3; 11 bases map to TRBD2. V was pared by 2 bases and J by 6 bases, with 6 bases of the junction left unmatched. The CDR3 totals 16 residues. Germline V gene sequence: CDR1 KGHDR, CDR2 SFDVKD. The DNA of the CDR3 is TGTGCCACCAGTGATTATCCTAGCGGGAGGTCCGATACGCAGTATTTT. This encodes CATSDYPSGRSDTQYF.